These 19 T cell receptor beta chains were sequenced from one sample in a study of blood T cell repertoires in COVID-19. The method was immunoSEQ multiplex PCR; TCRdb's version includes in-frame clones alone and lacks a portion of them. The sample carries hundreds of thousands of clones, about 88% recorded once. Source material: peripheral blood. These TCRs come from a man aged 35-49 years with acute or convalescent COVID-19.

The chain is built from TRBV27 and TRBJ2-3; D is undetermined. V was clipped by 0 bases and J by 1 base, with 8 bases between them. The length of the CDR3 is 15 residues. Per germline, CDR1 MNHEY and CDR2 SMNVEV (reference sequence). CDR3 DNA: TGTGCCAGCAGTTTATCCCGTCAGGGCACAGATACGCAGTATTTT. It translates to CASSLSRQGTDTQYF.

This rearrangement joins TRBV6-5 to TRBJ2-7, with unresolved D. The CDR3 length is 11 residues. V was cut by 5 bases and J by 4 bases, with 6 bases left in between. Germline loops: CDR1 MNHEY, CDR2 SVGAGI. CDR3 nucleotide sequence: TGTGCCAGCAGTCGCAGATACGAGCAGTACTTC. Translation: CASSRRYEQYF.

A remark on this clone: This CDR3 is also generated by other DNA sequences in the sample. The rearrangement uses TRBV5-1 and TRBJ2-2, with 10 bases matching TRBD1. V was clipped by 4 bases and J by 5 bases; unmatched bases: 8. The CDR3 length is 16 residues. CDR1 is SGHRS and CDR2 is YFSETQ in the germline V gene. The CDR3 spells CASSHRGQGPTGELFF. The CDR3 DNA is TGCGCCAGCAGCCACCGGGGACAGGGGCCGACCGGGGAGCTGTTTTTT.

The genes are TRBV19 and TRBJ2-6, with TRBD1 matching 11 bases. The CDR3 loop spans 16 amino acids. V shed 11 bases, J shed 4 bases, and the junction held 10 bases outside the gene matches. CDR1 is LNHDA and CDR2 is SQIVND in the germline V gene (reference sequence). CDR3 region: CAGGGQGATGANVLTF. The CDR3 bases are TGTGCCGGGGGAGGACAGGGGGCAACGGGGGCCAACGTCCTGACTTTC.

The chain has TRBV5-1 and TRBJ2-5; maybe TRBD1 (5 bases). The CDR3 covers 14 residues. CDR1 is SGHRS, CDR2 YFSETQ, per germline. V lost 0 bases, J lost 2 bases, and 8 bases lay in between. Written as DNA, the CDR3 is TGCGCCAGCAGCTTGGGACAGAGACAAGAGACCCAGTACTTC. This codes for CASSLGQRQETQYF. The full variable domain, rest sourced from reference TRBV5-1 and TRBJ2-5, is KAGVTQTPRYLIKTRGQQVTLSCSPISGHRSVSWYQQTPGQGLQFLFEYFSETQRNKGNFPGRFSGRQFSNSRSEMNVSTLELGDSALYLCASSLGQRQETQYFGPGTRLLVL.

This CDR3 is CAIRNSDGTAQETQYF. The CDR3 DNA sequence: TGTGCCATCAGAAATTCCGACGGGACAGCGCAAGAGACCCAGTACTTC. The chain uses TRBV10-3 and TRBJ2-5; TRBD1 aligns across 7 bases. J was trimmed by 2 bases and V by 6 bases; bases with no gene match: 12. Per the germline V gene, CDR1 is ENHRY and CDR2 is SYGVKD. The CDR3 contains 16 residues.

This clone has a single count. The rearrangement uses TRBV7-2 and TRBJ1-5; 7 bases line up with TRBD1. J gave up 5 bases and V 5 bases, and 9 bases lay outside the gene matches. CDR3 length: 15 amino acids. Germline CDR1 is SGHTA and CDR2 is FQGNSA. Here the CDR3 DNA reads TGTGCCAGCAGCCCCGAGGGACAGCCTGATCAGCCCCAGCATTTT. It is translated as CASSPEGQPDQPQHF.

The V gene is TRBV5-8, the J gene TRBJ1-1; D uncertain. V lost 5 bases and J lost 6, with 8 bases in between. The germline V gene encodes CDR1 SGHTS and CDR2 YDEGEE. CDR3 length equals 11 residues. CDR3 sequence: CASSFIAEAFF. CDR3 bases: TGTGCCAGCAGTTTCATTGCTGAAGCTTTCTTT. Full variable domain (remainder filled in from reference TRBV5-8 and TRBJ1-1): EAGVTQSPTHLIKTRGQQATLRCSPISGHTSVYWYQQALGLGLQFLLWYDEGEERNRGNFPPRFSGRQFPNYSSELNVNALELEDSALYLCASSFIAEAFFGQGTRLTVV.

The V and J genes are TRBV14 and TRBJ1-5; no clear D gene. The CDR3 consists of 14 residues. Trimming left V 2 bases short and J 0 bases short, with 5 bases between. Looked up from germline, CDR1 is SGHDN and CDR2 is FVKESK. The CDR3 DNA is TGTGCCAGCAGCCAATCCAATAGCAATCAGCCCCAGCATTTT. Translating it yields CASSQSNSNQPQHF.

The chain is built from TRBV7-6 and TRBJ2-3; 13 nucleotides match TRBD2. The CDR3 runs 16 residues. Unmatched junction bases numbered 3, after V lost 5 bases and J lost 1 base. The germline gives CDR1 SGHVS, CDR2 FNYEAQ. CDR3 in amino acids: CASSTGTSGGTDTQYF. The DNA of the CDR3 is TGTGCCAGCAGCACCGGGACTAGCGGGGGCACAGATACGCAGTATTTT.

The chain recombines TRBV18 with TRBJ2-4, with 10 bases lining up with TRBD1. With V trimmed by 6 bases and J by 6 bases, 8 bases remained unmatched. CDR3 length: 15 residues. CDR1 and CDR2 from the germline V gene are KGHSH and LQKENI. The CDR3 DNA follows: TGTGCCAGCTCCCCCTGGGACAGGGGAGGAAACATTCAGTACTTC. It specifies CASSPWDRGGNIQYF.

This chain connects TRBV28 to TRBJ1-1, with TRBD1 identical over 8 bases. This CDR3 is built from 14 residues. Per germline, CDR1 MDHEN and CDR2 SYDVKM. V lost 4 bases to trimming and J lost 1 base; unmatched junction nucleotides: 2. This chain's CDR3 is CASSSGTGNTEAFF. Here the CDR3 DNA reads TGTGCCAGCAGTTCTGGGACAGGGAACACTGAAGCTTTCTTT.

CDR3 DNA: TGTGCCAGCAGTGAAGCGGCGCAGGGGCAGTACGAGCAGTACTTC. It translates to CASSEAAQGQYEQYF. The V and J genes are TRBV6-1 and TRBJ2-7, with D possibly TRBD1 on 6 matching bases. The germline V gene has CDR1 MNHNS and CDR2 SASEGT. V was clipped by 0 bases and J by 4 bases, with 13 bases between them. CDR3 length equals 15 residues.

V gene TRBV6-1 combines with J gene TRBJ1-3; the match to TRBD1 covers 7 bases. CDR1 is MNHNS, CDR2 SASEGT, per germline. This CDR3 has 14 residues. The junction had 6 bases not matched to a gene; V was cut back by 2 bases and J by 8 bases. The CDR3 DNA follows: TGTGCCAGCAGTGAACGGGGCAGGGGGGACACCATATATTTT. Its protein is CASSERGRGDTIYF.

The table lists this clone with a few counts. The J gene is TRBJ2-1, the V gene TRBV2, with TRBD1 identical over 8 bases. There are 15 residues in the CDR3. The J segment lost 7 bases and the V segment lost 7 bases, leaving 12 bases of the junction unmatched. Germline CDR1 and CDR2: SNHLY and FYNNEI. The CDR3 DNA sequence: TGTGCCAGCACACGGGCGGGACAGGAGACAAATGAGCAGTTCTTC. Residues: CASTRAGQETNEQFF.

The chain links TRBV10-2 to TRBJ1-5, with a weak D call TRBD1 (6 bases). The CDR3 loop spans 12 amino acids. Germline V gene data show CDR1 as WSHSY and CDR2 as SAAADI. V dropped 6 bases and J dropped 5 bases, with 8 bases sitting between them. CDR3: CASRGGDQPQHF. The CDR3 nucleotides read TGCGCCAGCAGAGGGGGGGATCAGCCCCAGCATTTT.

V gene TRBV5-6 combines with J gene TRBJ1-2; a weak D match, TRBD1 (5 bases). Deletions cut 2 bases from V and 8 bases from J, with 16 bases between. This CDR3 spans 14 amino acids. Germline CDR1 reads SGHDT; CDR2 reads YYEEEE. CDR3 coding DNA: TGTGCCAGCAGCTTCGGGACTCCTGGCGGAGGCTACACCTTC. As protein: CASSFGTPGGGYTF.

The CDR3, as DNA: TGTGCCAGCAGTGAAGGCGGTTCCGACACAGATACGCAGTATTTT. Residues: CASSEGGSDTDTQYF. The chain employs TRBV6-1 and TRBJ2-3; D ambiguous. Germline assignment: CDR1 MNHNS and CDR2 SASEGT. The CDR3 loop spans 15 amino acids. The V gene lost 1 base and the J gene lost 2 bases, with 10 bases spanning the gap.

This chain uses TRBV5-1 with TRBJ1-1, with 7 nucleotides matching TRBD1. Germline V gene lookup returns CDR1 SGHRS and CDR2 YFSETQ. V gave up 6 bases and J gave up 5 bases; unmatched junction bases: 10. The length of the CDR3 is 14 residues. In DNA form, the CDR3 reads TGCGCCAGCATCGCTACCTCAGGGGGAACTGAAGCTTTCTTT. Its translation is CASIATSGGTEAFF. The variable domain in full, with the rest retrieved from reference TRBV5-1 and TRBJ1-1, is KAGVTQTPRYLIKTRGQQVTLSCSPISGHRSVSWYQQTPGQGLQFLFEYFSETQRNKGNFPGRFSGRQFSNSRSEMNVSTLELGDSALYLCASIATSGGTEAFFGQGTRLTVV.